This T cell receptor (beta chain) was sequenced in a study of OX40 agonist ivuxolimab in advanced cancers. Study results and caveats: Expanded clones tended on average to be more numerous among CD8+ T cells than CD4+.

The protocol was immunoSEQ multiplex PCR, while the TCRdb copy is restricted to in-frame clones and leaves out a portion. The sample has some 66,000 clones; about nine tenths are singletons. Note on this clone: Its cognate antigen is unknown.

From germline, CDR1 is SGDLS and CDR2 YYNGEE. This CDR3 is built from 14 residues. V was cut by 0 bases and J by 6 bases, with 7 bases left in between. This TCR was sampled from an adult with an advanced solid tumor such as melanoma, head and neck, liver or kidney cancer. The source material was CD4+ or CD8+ T cells sorted from blood, sampled in a trial of the OX40 agonist ivuxolimab. The J gene is TRBJ1-6, the V gene TRBV9, with D perhaps matching TRBD1 (6 bases). In DNA form, the CDR3 reads TGTGCCAGCAGCGTAGCACAGGGTAATTCACCCCTCCACTTT. Its translation is CASSVAQGNSPLHF. Complete variable domain (other parts from reference TRBV9 and TRBJ1-6): DSGVTQTPKHLITATGQRVTLRCSPRSGDLSVYWYQQSLDQGLQFLIQYYNGEERAKGNILERFSAQQFPDLHSELNLSSLELGDSALYFCASSVAQGNSPLHFGNGTRLTVT.